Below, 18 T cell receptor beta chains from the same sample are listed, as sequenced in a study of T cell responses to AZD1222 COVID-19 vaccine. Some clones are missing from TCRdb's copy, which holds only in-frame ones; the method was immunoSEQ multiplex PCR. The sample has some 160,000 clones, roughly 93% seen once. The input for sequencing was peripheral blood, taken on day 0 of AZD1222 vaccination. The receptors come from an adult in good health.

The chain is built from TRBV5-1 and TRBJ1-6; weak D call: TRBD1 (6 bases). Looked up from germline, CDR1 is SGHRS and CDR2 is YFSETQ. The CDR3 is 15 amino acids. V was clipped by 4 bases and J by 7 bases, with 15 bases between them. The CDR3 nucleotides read TGCGCCAGCAGCCTAAACAGGGTTGGGAATTCACCCCTCCACTTT. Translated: CASSLNRVGNSPLHF.

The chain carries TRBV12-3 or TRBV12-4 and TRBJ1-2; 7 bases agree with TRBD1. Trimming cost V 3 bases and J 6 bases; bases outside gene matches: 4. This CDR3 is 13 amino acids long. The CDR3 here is CASSLGDSHGYTF. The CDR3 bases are TGTGCCAGCAGTTTGGGGGACAGCCATGGCTACACCTTC.

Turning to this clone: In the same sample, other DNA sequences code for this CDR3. CDR3 nucleotides: TGTGCCAGCTCACCGGGCCAGCAAGAGACCCAGTACTTC. Its translation is CASSPGQQETQYF. This rearrangement joins TRBV18 to TRBJ2-5; D remains ambiguous. V was trimmed by 3 bases and J by 2 bases, leaving 7 bases between them. The germline V gene has CDR1 KGHSH and CDR2 LQKENI. The CDR3 is made up of 13 amino acids.

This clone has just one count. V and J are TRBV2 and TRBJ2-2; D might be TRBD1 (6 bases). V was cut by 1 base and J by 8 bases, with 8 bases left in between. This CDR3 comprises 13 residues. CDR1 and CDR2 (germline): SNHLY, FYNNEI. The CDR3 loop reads CASSEDGQGELFF. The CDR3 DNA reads TGTGCCAGCAGTGAAGACGGACAGGGGGAGCTGTTTTTT.

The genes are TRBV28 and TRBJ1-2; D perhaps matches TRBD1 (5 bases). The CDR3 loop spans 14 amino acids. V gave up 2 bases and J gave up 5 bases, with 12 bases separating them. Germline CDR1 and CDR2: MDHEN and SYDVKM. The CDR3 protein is CASSLGQGRYGYTF. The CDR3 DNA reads TGTGCCAGCAGTTTAGGGCAGGGACGTTATGGCTACACCTTC.

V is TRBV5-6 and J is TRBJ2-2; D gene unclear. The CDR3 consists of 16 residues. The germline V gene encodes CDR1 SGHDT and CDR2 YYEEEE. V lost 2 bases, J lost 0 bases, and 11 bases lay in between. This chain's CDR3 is CASSFLSFANTGELFF. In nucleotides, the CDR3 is TGTGCCAGCAGCTTTCTGTCTTTTGCGAACACCGGGGAGCTGTTTTTT.

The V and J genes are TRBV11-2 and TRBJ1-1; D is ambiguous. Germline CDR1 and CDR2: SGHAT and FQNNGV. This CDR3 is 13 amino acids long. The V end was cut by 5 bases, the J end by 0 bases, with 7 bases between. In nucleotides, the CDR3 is TGTGCCAGCAGCCCGATGATGAACACTGAAGCTTTCTTT. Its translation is CASSPMMNTEAFF. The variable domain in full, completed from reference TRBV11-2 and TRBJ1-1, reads EAGVAQSPRYKIIEKRQSVAFWCNPISGHATLYWYQQILGQGPKLLIQFQNNGVVDDSQLPKDRFSAERLKGVDSTLKIQPAKLEDSAVYLCASSPMMNTEAFFGQGTRLTVV.

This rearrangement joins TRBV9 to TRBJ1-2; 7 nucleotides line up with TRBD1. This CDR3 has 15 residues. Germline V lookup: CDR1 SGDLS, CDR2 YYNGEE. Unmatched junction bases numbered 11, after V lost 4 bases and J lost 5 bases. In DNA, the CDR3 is TGTGCCAGCAGCCCAGGGGGGACATCACGATATGGCTACACCTTC. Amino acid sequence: CASSPGGTSRYGYTF.

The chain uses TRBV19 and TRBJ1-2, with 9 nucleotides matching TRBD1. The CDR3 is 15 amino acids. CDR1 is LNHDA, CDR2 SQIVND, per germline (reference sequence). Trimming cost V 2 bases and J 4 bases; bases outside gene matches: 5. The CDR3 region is CASSIHQGQGYGYTF. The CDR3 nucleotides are TGTGCCAGTAGTATACATCAGGGACAGGGCTATGGCTACACCTTC.

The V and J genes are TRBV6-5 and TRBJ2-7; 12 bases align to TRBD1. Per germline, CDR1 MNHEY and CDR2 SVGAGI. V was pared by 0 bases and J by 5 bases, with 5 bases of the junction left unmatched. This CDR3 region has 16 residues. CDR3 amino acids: CASSYSAGTGGHEQYF. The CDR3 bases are TGTGCCAGCAGTTACTCGGCCGGGACAGGGGGCCACGAGCAGTACTTC.

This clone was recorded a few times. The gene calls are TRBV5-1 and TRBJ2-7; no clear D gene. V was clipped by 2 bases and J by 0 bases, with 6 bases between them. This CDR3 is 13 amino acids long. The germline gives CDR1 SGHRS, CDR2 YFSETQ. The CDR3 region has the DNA TGCGCCAGCAGCTTCCAGAGCTCCTACGAGCAGTACTTC. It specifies CASSFQSSYEQYF.

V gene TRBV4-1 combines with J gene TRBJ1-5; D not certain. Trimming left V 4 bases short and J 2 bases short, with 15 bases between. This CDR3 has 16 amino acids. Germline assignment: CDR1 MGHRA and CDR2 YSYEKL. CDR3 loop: CASSPGRTRGNQPQHF. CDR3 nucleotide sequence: TGCGCCAGCAGCCCTGGTAGAACCCGGGGCAATCAGCCCCAGCATTTT.

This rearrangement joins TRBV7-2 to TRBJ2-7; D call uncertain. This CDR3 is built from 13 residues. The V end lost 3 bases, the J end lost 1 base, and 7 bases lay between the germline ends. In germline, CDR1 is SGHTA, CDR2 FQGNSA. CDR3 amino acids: CASSLAISYEQYF. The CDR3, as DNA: TGTGCCAGCAGCTTGGCCATTTCCTACGAGCAGTACTTC.

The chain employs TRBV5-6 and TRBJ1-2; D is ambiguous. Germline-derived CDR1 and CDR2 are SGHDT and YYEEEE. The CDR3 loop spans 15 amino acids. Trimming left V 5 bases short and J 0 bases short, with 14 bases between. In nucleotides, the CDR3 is TGTGCCAGCAGGGCTTGGGGTGGGTCTAACTATGGCTACACCTTC. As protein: CASRAWGGSNYGYTF.

The CDR3 here is CSASVGTSSSYEQYF. DNA for the CDR3: TGCAGTGCTAGTGTGGGGACATCGAGCTCCTACGAGCAGTACTTC. This sequence joins TRBV20-1 and TRBJ2-7; weak D call: TRBD1 (6 bases). The CDR3 extends over 15 amino acids. The V gene's germline CDR1 is DFQATT and CDR2 SNEGSKA (reference sequence). V was pared by 3 bases and J by 0 bases, with 15 bases between.

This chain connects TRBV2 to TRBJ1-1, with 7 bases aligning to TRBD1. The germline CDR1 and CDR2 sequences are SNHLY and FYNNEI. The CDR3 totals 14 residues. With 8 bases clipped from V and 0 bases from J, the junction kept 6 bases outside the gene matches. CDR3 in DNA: TGTGCCAGCTCACGGACAGGCATGAACACTGAAGCTTTCTTT. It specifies CASSRTGMNTEAFF. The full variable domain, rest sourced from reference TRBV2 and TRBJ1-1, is EPEVTQTPSHQVTQMGQEVILRCVPISNHLYFYWYRQILGQKVEFLVSFYNNEISEKSEIFDDQFSVERPDGSNFTLKIRSTKLEDSAMYFCASSRTGMNTEAFFGQGTRLTVV.

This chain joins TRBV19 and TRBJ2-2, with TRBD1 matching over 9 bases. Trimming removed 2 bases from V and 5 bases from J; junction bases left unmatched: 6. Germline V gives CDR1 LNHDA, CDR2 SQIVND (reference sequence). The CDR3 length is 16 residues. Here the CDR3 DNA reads TGTGCCAGTAGTATACCCCGGGACAGGGCAACCGGGGAGCTGTTTTTT. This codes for CASSIPRDRATGELFF.

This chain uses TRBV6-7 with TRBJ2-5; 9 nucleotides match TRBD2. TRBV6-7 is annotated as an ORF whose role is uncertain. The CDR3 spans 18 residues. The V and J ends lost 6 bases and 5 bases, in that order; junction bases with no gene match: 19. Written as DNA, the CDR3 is TGTGCCAGCAGCCCGGGGAATCGTTTAGCGGGGGCCGGGGAGACCCAGTACTTC. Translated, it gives CASSPGNRLAGAGETQYF.